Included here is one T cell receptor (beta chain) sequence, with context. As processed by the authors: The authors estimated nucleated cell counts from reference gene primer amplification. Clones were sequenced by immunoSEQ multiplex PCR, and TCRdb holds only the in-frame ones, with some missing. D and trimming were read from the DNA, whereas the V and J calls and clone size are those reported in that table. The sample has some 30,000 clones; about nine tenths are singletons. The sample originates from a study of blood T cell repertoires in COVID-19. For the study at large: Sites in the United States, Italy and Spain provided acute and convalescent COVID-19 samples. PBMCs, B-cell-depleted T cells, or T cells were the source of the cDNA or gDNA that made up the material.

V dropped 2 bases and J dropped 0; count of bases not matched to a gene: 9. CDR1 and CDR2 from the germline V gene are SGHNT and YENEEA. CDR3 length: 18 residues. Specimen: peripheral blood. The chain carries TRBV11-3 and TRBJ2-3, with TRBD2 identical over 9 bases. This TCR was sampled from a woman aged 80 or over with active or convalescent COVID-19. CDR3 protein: CASSLPGDSGRSTDTQYF. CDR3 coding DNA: TGTGCCAGCAGCTTACCTGGGGATAGCGGGAGAAGCACAGATACGCAGTATTTT.